These 21 T cell receptor beta chains originate from one sample sequenced in a study of identical twins. TCRdb used MiXCR to reprocess the 5' RACE reads, holding one entry per CDR3 protein. The sample yields 450,000 or so distinct CDR3 sequences, approximately 15% seen once. In addition, the sample was reused for a study of yellow fever vaccine responses in identical twins.

The specimen was CD4+ T cells sorted from blood. The receptors here all came from a young woman in good health.

This clonotype was counted only a few times. The chain employs TRBV25-1 and TRBJ2-5; D gene uncertain. This CDR3 is 14 amino acids long. Germline-derived CDR1 and CDR2 are MGHDK and SYGVNS. The germline V and J ends were trimmed by 1 base and 2 bases, with 8 bases remaining between them. CDR3 region: CASSEWADQETQYF. The CDR3 bases are TGTGCCAGCAGTGAATGGGCAGATCAAGAGACCCAGTACTTC.

The chain employs TRBV15 and TRBJ1-5, with D unresolved. The V gene's germline CDR1 is LNHNV and CDR2 YYDKDF (reference sequence). CDR3 length: 16 amino acids. The V and J ends lost 1 base and 1 base respectively, with 11 bases between them. The CDR3 sequence: CATSRGSEGSNQPQHF. CDR3 bases: TGTGCCACCAGCAGAGGTTCAGAAGGCAGCAATCAGCCCCAGCATTTT.

There are many counts of this clonotype. V usage is TRBV14 and J usage is TRBJ2-3; unclear D gene. The CDR3 has 12 residues. V lost 1 base to trimming and J lost 6 bases, with 5 bases between them. CDR1 and CDR2 (germline): SGHDN, FVKESK. The CDR3 DNA is TGTGCCAGCAGCCAAGTTTGGGATACGCAGTATTTT. It specifies CASSQVWDTQYF.

This clonotype was detected many times. The chain employs TRBV5-1 and TRBJ2-1; D gene unclear. CDR3 length: 16 residues. V lost 5 bases, J lost 0 bases, and 15 bases lay in between. Per the germline V gene, CDR1 is SGHRS and CDR2 is YFSETQ. The CDR3 loop is CASRDRVSFSYNEQFF. The CDR3 DNA follows: TGCGCCAGCAGGGACCGAGTAAGTTTCTCCTACAATGAGCAGTTCTTC.

This clonotype was seen more than once but under ten times. This chain joins TRBV29-1 and TRBJ2-7, with D unclear. V dropped 5 bases and J dropped 0 bases, with 14 bases sitting between them. The CDR3 spans 14 residues. Germline CDR1 and CDR2: SQVTM and ANQGSEA. The chain's CDR3 is CSVRVAGSSYEQYF. In DNA form, the CDR3 reads TGCAGCGTTAGGGTTGCCGGGTCCTCCTACGAGCAGTACTTC.

This clonotype was picked up a small number of times. The J gene is TRBJ1-6, the V gene TRBV5-1; no clear D gene. Germline CDR1 and CDR2: SGHRS and YFSETQ. CDR3 length: 14 amino acids. The V end lost 0 bases, the J end lost 3 bases, and 4 bases lay between the germline ends. CDR3 sequence reads: CASSLENYNSPLHF. CDR3 coding DNA: TGCGCCAGCAGCTTGGAGAACTATAATTCACCCCTCCACTTT.

Only a few counts were recorded for this clonotype. This chain links TRBV12-3 or TRBV12-4 with TRBJ1-4; maybe TRBD1 (5 bases). The CDR3 sequence is 11 residues long. Deletions cut 6 bases from V and 10 bases from J, with 9 bases between. CDR3 in amino acids: CASRGDGKLFF. CDR3 DNA sequence: TGTGCCAGCAGGGGGGATGGAAAACTGTTTTTT.

This clonotype was seen many times. This chain connects TRBV12-3 or TRBV12-4 to TRBJ2-5, with D hard to call. The V end was cut by 5 bases, the J end by 3 bases, with 13 bases between. This CDR3 has 14 residues. CDR3 DNA: TGTGCCAGCAGTCCACGTGGAGCAGAAGAGACCCAGTACTTC. This encodes CASSPRGAEETQYF.

V gene TRBV29-1 combines with J gene TRBJ2-7, with a tentative D call TRBD2 (5 bases). V shed 4 bases and J shed 3 bases, with 7 bases lying between them. The CDR3 is 11 residues long. Per germline, CDR1 SQVTM and CDR2 ANQGSEA. CDR3 coding DNA: TGCAGCGTTGCCGGGATCTACGAGCAGTACTTC. Protein product: CSVAGIYEQYF.

This chain links TRBV6-6 with TRBJ2-7; D remains ambiguous. In germline, CDR1 is MNHNY, CDR2 SVGAGI (reference sequence). CDR3 length: 13 residues. Trimming cost V 7 bases and J 3 bases, with 13 bases left between them. DNA for the CDR3: TGTGCCAGCACCCCCAGCTCATACTACGAGCAGTACTTC. Its protein is CASTPSSYYEQYF.

CDR3 nucleotide sequence: TGTGCCAGCACCCCTCTAGGACTAGCGGGGGGCCGCACAGATACGCAGTATTTT. This translates into CASTPLGLAGGRTDTQYF. J is TRBJ2-3 and V is TRBV6-1; TRBD2 matches 14 bases. The V gene end was trimmed by 7 bases and the J gene end by 1 base; junction bases not matched to a gene: 10. There are 18 residues in the CDR3. CDR1 is MNHNS, CDR2 SASEGT, per germline.

V and J are TRBV6-1 and TRBJ1-2; tentatively, D is TRBD1 (5 bases). Germline V gene lookup returns CDR1 MNHNS and CDR2 SASEGT. V shed 1 base and J shed 6 bases, with 12 bases lying between them. The CDR3 extends over 14 amino acids. CDR3 residues: CASSEGTQRHGYTF. CDR3 DNA: TGTGCCAGCAGTGAAGGGACACAAAGGCATGGCTACACCTTC.

The gene calls are TRBV20-1 and TRBJ2-5; TRBD2 might be the D (5 bases). CDR3 length: 13 residues. Germline V gene data show CDR1 as DFQATT and CDR2 as SNEGSKA (reference sequence). Trimming pared 5 bases from V and 8 bases from J, leaving 18 bases between. This chain's CDR3 is CSARGSALETQYF. The CDR3 DNA sequence: TGCAGTGCTCGCGGGTCCGCCTTAGAAACCCAGTACTTC.

The gene calls are TRBV7-9 and TRBJ1-1; a weak D match, TRBD1 (5 bases). Germline V gives CDR1 SEHNR, CDR2 FQNEAQ (reference sequence). CDR3 size: 14 residues. Between the trimmed V and J ends, which lost 0 bases and 4 bases, there was a span of 9 bases. The CDR3 nucleotides read TGTGCCAGCAGCTTAGCGTTCGGGGGCACTGAAGCTTTCTTT. Its translation is CASSLAFGGTEAFF. Variable domain in full (rest from reference TRBV7-9 and TRBJ1-1): DTGVSQNPRHKITKRGQNVTFRCDPISEHNRLYWYRQTLGQGPEFLTYFQNEAQLEKSRLLSDRFSAERPKGSFSTLEIQRTEQGDSAMYLCASSLAFGGTEAFFGQGTRLTVV.

This clonotype was observed a few times. V and J are TRBV7-9 and TRBJ2-5; D possibly corresponds to TRBD1 (5 bases). With 5 bases removed from V and 7 bases from J, the gap between germline ends came to 11 bases. The germline gives CDR1 SEHNR, CDR2 FQNEAQ (reference sequence). This CDR3 is 12 amino acids long. In DNA form, the CDR3 reads TGTGCCAGCAGCCAGGGTCAGTCGACCCAGTACTTC. Its protein is CASSQGQSTQYF.

This clonotype came up a few times. The chain links TRBV9 to TRBJ1-4; D gene ambiguous. Germline assignment: CDR1 SGDLS and CDR2 YYNGEE. Between the trimmed V and J ends, which lost 1 base and 8 bases, there was a span of 12 bases. The CDR3 is 14 residues long. CDR3 nucleotide sequence: TGTGCCAGCAGCGTAAATGGGATTGAAGAAAAACTGTTTTTT. This gives the protein CASSVNGIEEKLFF.

DNA of the CDR3: TGTGCCAGCAGTGCCAAACAAGAGACCCAGTACTTC. This translates into CASSAKQETQYF. The genes are TRBV25-1 and TRBJ2-5; D uncertain. Trimming stripped 4 bases from V and 2 bases from J, with 5 bases between. Germline V gene lookup returns CDR1 MGHDK and CDR2 SYGVNS. CDR3 length: 12 amino acids.

The J gene is TRBJ2-1, the V gene TRBV24-1; possibly TRBD2 for D (6 bases). V lost 6 bases, J lost 12 bases, and 14 bases lay in between. In germline, CDR1 is KGHDR, CDR2 SFDVKD. This CDR3 spans 12 amino acids. DNA of the CDR3: TGTGCCACCAGTAATAATGGGAGGAGGCAGTTCTTC. Its protein product is CATSNNGRRQFF.

This clonotype came up a few times. The chain has TRBV3-1 and TRBJ2-3; no clear D. Per germline, CDR1 LGHDT and CDR2 YNNKEL (reference sequence). The CDR3 sequence is 16 residues long. V lost 6 bases, J lost 0 bases, and 16 bases lay in between. CDR3 DNA sequence: TGTGCCAGCAGGCTTAGCCCAACTTCTAGCACAGATACGCAGTATTTT. Amino acid sequence: CASRLSPTSSTDTQYF.

V usage is TRBV7-2 and J usage is TRBJ2-1; TRBD1 is a possible D gene (6 bases). Germline CDR1 is SGHTA and CDR2 is FQGNSA. Trimming took off 1 base at V and 9 bases at J, with 13 bases between the two ends. The CDR3 has 14 amino acids. CDR3 in amino acids: CASSLGAGATEQFF. As DNA, the CDR3 is TGTGCCAGCAGCTTAGGGGCAGGGGCGACTGAGCAGTTCTTC.

The sample holds a few counts of this clonotype. V and J are TRBV6-2 or TRBV6-3 and TRBJ2-1; a possible D gene is TRBD2 (5 bases). The germline gives CDR1 MNHEY, CDR2 SVGEGT. The CDR3 is 16 residues long. Trimming removed 7 bases at V and 7 bases at J, with 23 bases between. CDR3 in amino acids: CASNDPTALARNEQFF. CDR3 coding DNA: TGTGCCAGCAACGACCCGACGGCCCTAGCCCGGAATGAGCAGTTCTTC.